The rows below give T cell receptor beta chains drawn from one sample of a study of blood T cell repertoires in COVID-19. Sequencing used immunoSEQ multiplex PCR; TCRdb keeps in-frame clones, though not all of them. The sample lists approximately 100,000 clones; around nine tenths were seen once. Specimen: peripheral blood. These TCRs come from a human donor in a cohort sampled during active COVID-19. The CDR3 runs from the conserved cysteine through the conserved F or W. The D gene is left open where the match is weak.

TRBV11-3,-,TRBJ2-3,CASSLTGSDTQYF,TGTGCCAGCAGCCTTACGGGGTCAGATACGCAGTATTTT
TRBV7-8,-,TRBJ1-5,CASSLGRVPLNQPQHF,TGTGCCAGCAGCTTAGGCAGGGTACCACTAAATCAGCCCCAGCATTTT
TRBV19,-,TRBJ1-2,CASSRRAVASYTF,TGTGCCAGTAGTAGGAGGGCAGTCGCGAGCTACACCTTC
TRBV28,TRBD2,TRBJ2-7,CASSPPGTIVTYEQYF,TGTGCCAGCAGTCCCCCCGGGACTATAGTCACCTACGAGCAGTACTTC
TRBV6-5,TRBD1,TRBJ1-2,CASSYGTGAGGGYTF,TGTGCCAGCAGTTACGGGACAGGCGCTGGGGGTGGCTACACCTTC
TRBV4-1,-,TRBJ1-2,CASSQGRGSRYGYTF,TGCGCCAGCAGCCAAGGGCGGGGCAGCCGCTATGGCTACACCTTC
TRBV7-2,TRBD2,TRBJ2-1,CASSLLAGVSNEQFF,TGTGCCAGCAGCCTACTAGCGGGAGTGAGCAATGAGCAGTTCTTC
TRBV3-1/TRBV3-2,TRBD1,TRBJ1-1,CASSRQGNTEAFF,TGTGCCAGCAGTCGACAGGGTAACACTGAAGCTTTCTTT
TRBV6-5,-,TRBJ2-5,CASRRAELQETQYF,TGTGCCAGCAGACGAGCGGAGCTTCAAGAGACCCAGTACTTC
TRBV18,TRBD1,TRBJ1-3,CASSPRDRGAGNTIYF,TGTGCCAGCTCACCTAGGGACAGGGGAGCTGGAAACACCATATATTTT
TRBV11-2,TRBD2,TRBJ2-5,CASSLGGGETQYF,TGTGCCAGCAGCCTCGGGGGGGGAGAGACCCAGTACTTC